This T cell receptor beta chain is from a study of brain T cells in children with intractable seizures. For this clone: Its target is unknown.

Study findings and constraints: Viral specificity was inferred only from CDR3 similarity; HCMV serostatus was unknown.

The V gene's germline CDR1 is KGHDR and CDR2 SFDVKD. The CDR3 totals 13 residues. The V gene lost 5 bases and the J gene lost 2 bases, with 8 bases spanning the gap. Measured with immunoSEQ multiplex PCR; TCRdb has only the in-frame clones, and not every one. This table has about 80,000 clones, around 91% appearing once. This TCR derives from a girl aged 2 to 10 with Rasmussen encephalitis and intractable seizures. The sequences come from peripheral blood, collected at surgery. This chain uses TRBV24-1 with TRBJ2-5, with a weak D call TRBD2 (6 bases). CDR3 loop: CATSASGQETQYF. For the CDR3, the DNA is TGTGCCACCAGTGCCAGCGGGCAAGAGACCCAGTACTTC.